Listed below are T cell receptor beta chains from one sample, sequenced in a study of cytomegalovirus exposure and HLA in healthy donors. Clones were sequenced by immunoSEQ multiplex PCR, and TCRdb holds only the in-frame ones, with some missing. In the table there are about 100,000 clones, less than 85% of which are singletons. Input material: PBMCs. The receptors were sampled from a young woman in good health and CMV-seropositive. Each CDR3 is given with its conserved first and last residue. Each record gives: V gene, D gene, clone size, J gene, CDR3 DNA, CDR3 protein. The D gene is left open where the match is weak. Part of the rows lack a size; the others show once, few, many or a class for expanded clones.

TRBV20-1	NA	few	TRBJ1-1	TGCAGTGCTAGATTTCAGATTGAAGCTTTCTTT	CSARFQIEAFF
TRBV4-1	TRBD2	once	TRBJ2-3	TGCGCCAGCAGCCAACCGAGCCAGACTAGCGGGAGACCCAGGGATACGCAGTATTTT	CASSQPSQTSGRPRDTQYF
TRBV6-5	NA	NA	TRBJ2-2	TGTGCCAGCTCCCAACTTCAGGGTTTCACCGGGGAGCTGTTTTTT	CASSQLQGFTGELFF
TRBV7-9	NA	NA	TRBJ2-7	TGTGCCAGCAGCTTAGGAGTAGATAGGGGGACACAGCACTACGAGCAGTACTTC	CASSLGVDRGTQHYEQYF
TRBV19	TRBD1	NA	TRBJ1-2	TGTGCCAGTAGTATAGCACCGGGACAGGGGAACTATGGCTACACCTTC	CASSIAPGQGNYGYTF
TRBV28	TRBD1	few	TRBJ1-2	TGTGCCAGCAGTTCCGGACAGGGATATGGCTACACCTTC	CASSSGQGYGYTF
TRBV13	TRBD2	NA	TRBJ2-5	TGTGCCAGCAGTCGGACTAGCGGTAAAGAGACCCAGTACTTC	CASSRTSGKETQYF
TRBV30	NA	few	TRBJ2-5	TGTGCCTGGAGTGTCTTGCGGAAAGAGACCCAGTACTTC	CAWSVLRKETQYF
TRBV30	NA	few	TRBJ2-1	TGTGCCTGGACTGTGATAGCGGAGTACAATGAGCAGTTCTTC	CAWTVIAEYNEQFF
TRBV13	NA	once	TRBJ2-5	TGTGCCAGCAGCCCACCCGGGGAAGAGACCCAGTACTTC	CASSPPGEETQYF
TRBV6-1	NA	once	TRBJ1-1	TGTGCCAGCAGTGATCCCCCATCGGGAAGGGCTCTGACTGAAGCTTTCTTT	CASSDPPSGRALTEAFF
TRBV10-1	TRBD2	NA	TRBJ2-7	TGCGCCAGCAGTCCTAGCGGGAACTCCTACGAGCAGTACTTC	CASSPSGNSYEQYF
TRBV11-2	NA	NA	TRBJ1-1	TGTGCCAGCAGCTTAGAGATGCTGTCGGGCACTGAAGCTTTCTTT	CASSLEMLSGTEAFF
TRBV5-6	NA	few	TRBJ1-1	TGTGCCAGCAGCTTAGGGGGAGAAGGGTTCACTGAAGCTTTCTTT	CASSLGGEGFTEAFF
TRBV2	TRBD2	NA	TRBJ2-2	TGTGCCAGCAGACGGGGAGGTTTGAGGGAGGGAAACACCGGGGAGCTGTTTTTT	CASRRGGLREGNTGELFF
TRBV5-4	NA	NA	TRBJ1-3	TGTGCCAGCAGCTTGGGGCAGGGGTCTAGCTCTGGAAACACCATATATTTT	CASSLGQGSSSGNTIYF
TRBV14	TRBD2	NA	TRBJ2-2	TGTGCCAGCAGCCAAGCAGCGGGAGGGGCGGCCGGGGAGCTGTTTTTT	CASSQAAGGAAGELFF
TRBV29-1	TRBD1	NA	TRBJ2-7	TGCAGCGTAGCTGACAGGGGCGAGCAGTACTTC	CSVADRGEQYF
TRBV27	NA	NA	TRBJ1-5	TGTGCCAGCAGTTTTGGCTCCAGCAATCAGCCCCAGCATTTT	CASSFGSSNQPQHF
TRBV6-5	TRBD2	NA	TRBJ2-5	TGTGCCAGCACCCAGGGTAGCGGGGGGGAGACCCAGTACTTC	CASTQGSGGETQYF
TRBV30	TRBD2	NA	TRBJ2-7	TGTGCCTGGAGCCTCGGCGGGAGTCTCAACGAGCAGTACTTC	CAWSLGGSLNEQYF
TRBV25-1	NA	few	TRBJ1-1	TGTGCCAGCAGTGAAGGAGGGCAGTGGGCTTTCTTT	CASSEGGQWAFF
TRBV30	NA	NA	TRBJ1-3	TGTGCCTGGAGTGCCGAGGCTGGAAACACCATATATTTT	CAWSAEAGNTIYF
TRBV30	TRBD1	NA	TRBJ2-1	TGTGCCTGGAGTGCCCGGGACAGATACAATGAGCAGTTCTTC	CAWSARDRYNEQFF
TRBV2	NA	NA	TRBJ1-2	TGTGCCAGCACCGACGGGGGGTCTGATGGCTACACCTTC	CASTDGGSDGYTF
TRBV2	TRBD1	NA	TRBJ2-3	TGTGCCAGCAGTGCCCGGGACAGGTTTTTTTTAGATACGCAGTATTTT	CASSARDRFFLDTQYF
TRBV5-1	TRBD1	NA	TRBJ2-7	TGCGCCAGCAGCAGGGACAGGGCTGACGAGCAGTACTTC	CASSRDRADEQYF
TRBV9	NA	NA	TRBJ1-2	TGTGCCAGCAGCTCTACGGGGTCCCAAAGCTCCTATGGCTACACCTTC	CASSSTGSQSSYGYTF
TRBV4-1	TRBD1	NA	TRBJ2-1	TGCGCCAGCAGCCAAGATCGACAGGGGGTCGGTCGGGCGGGAGTCTGGAATGAGCAGTTCTTC	CASSQDRQGVGRAGVWNEQFF
TRBV19	NA	once	TRBJ1-2	TGTGCCAGTAGTATTCCCACTAACTATGGCTACACCTTC	CASSIPTNYGYTF
TRBV6-1	TRBD2	NA	TRBJ2-3	TGTGCCAGCGGAGGACTAGCGGGGTCCACAGATACGCAGTATTTT	CASGGLAGSTDTQYF
TRBV19	TRBD1	NA	TRBJ1-5	TGTGCCAGTAGTCCGGGACAGGGGGTTAATCAGCCCCAGCATTTT	CASSPGQGVNQPQHF
TRBV6-6	TRBD1	few	TRBJ1-2	TGTGCCAGCAGCCACCCCCCGGGACAGGGGATATATGGCTACACCTTC	CASSHPPGQGIYGYTF
TRBV5-4	TRBD1	few	TRBJ2-5	TGTGCCAGCAGCTTGGACAGGGGGCAAGAGACCCAGTACTTC	CASSLDRGQETQYF
TRBV28	TRBD1	NA	TRBJ2-3	TGTGCCAGCAGTTTATTAGCCCCAGGGGGAGATACGCAGTATTTT	CASSLLAPGGDTQYF
TRBV30	TRBD1	NA	TRBJ2-7	TGTGCCTGGTCACAGGGGACGTCTGACGAGCAGTACTTC	CAWSQGTSDEQYF
TRBV25-1	NA	NA	TRBJ1-6	TGTGCCAGCAGTCTTCTAAATTCACCCCTCCACTTT	CASSLLNSPLHF
TRBV25-1	TRBD1	NA	TRBJ2-1	TGTGCCAGCAGTGAACTGAGGGGACAGGGCGATGAGCAGTTCTTC	CASSELRGQGDEQFF
TRBV10-3	TRBD1	NA	TRBJ1-5	TGTGCCATCAGTGAAACGACAGGGGAGAATCAGCCCCAGCATTTT	CAISETTGENQPQHF
TRBV29-1	TRBD2	once	TRBJ2-1	TGCAGCGTTGTGTTAGTTACTAGCGGGGGTGTCAATGAGCAGTTCTTC	CSVVLVTSGGVNEQFF
TRBV25-1	NA	once	TRBJ2-7	TGTGCCAGCAGTGATCGGGGTAGGAGCTCCTACGAGCAGTACTTC	CASSDRGRSSYEQYF
TRBV30	NA	NA	TRBJ2-3	TGTGCCTGGAGGGCGGGACTGTCCACAGATACGCAGTATTTT	CAWRAGLSTDTQYF
TRBV5-1	TRBD2	NA	TRBJ2-5	TGCGCCAGCAGCTTGGAAGGTAGCGGGAGGCAAGCAGAGACCCAGTACTTC	CASSLEGSGRQAETQYF
TRBV9	TRBD1	NA	TRBJ1-5	TGTGCCAGCAGCACGGGACAGGTAGGACAGCCCCAGCATTTT	CASSTGQVGQPQHF
TRBV27	TRBD2	NA	TRBJ2-7	TGTGCCAGCAGTTTAGGGCTAGCGGGAGCCTCCTACGAGCAGTACTTC	CASSLGLAGASYEQYF
TRBV7-2	TRBD1	NA	TRBJ2-1	TGTGCCAGCAGCTCGGGACAGGGCTCCTACAATGAGCAGTTCTTC	CASSSGQGSYNEQFF
TRBV5-1	NA	NA	TRBJ1-2	TGCGCCAGCAGCTTGGATCAGGGCTATGGCTACACCTTC	CASSLDQGYGYTF
TRBV2	TRBD1	NA	TRBJ1-2	TGTGCCAGCACAGCCGGGACAGACTGGGCGGGCTACACCTTC	CASTAGTDWAGYTF
TRBV19	TRBD1	NA	TRBJ2-6	TGTGCCAGTAGTCTAGACAGGGGTGCCTCTGGGGCCAACGTCCTGACTTTC	CASSLDRGASGANVLTF
TRBV10-2	TRBD1	NA	TRBJ2-1	TGCGCCAGTACAGGGGGGTCGGGTCTATACAATGAGCAGTTCTTC	CASTGGSGLYNEQFF
TRBV27	TRBD1	NA	TRBJ1-4	TGTGCCAGCAGTCACAGGGGGCACGGTGAAAAACTGTTTTTT	CASSHRGHGEKLFF
TRBV29-1	NA	NA	TRBJ2-1	TGCAGCGTTGACTGGACAACCTCCTACAATGAGCAGTTCTTC	CSVDWTTSYNEQFF
TRBV5-1	TRBD2	NA	TRBJ2-2	TGCGCCAGCAGCTCCGGGACTAGCAGCGGTAACACCGGGGAGCTGTTTTTT	CASSSGTSSGNTGELFF
TRBV16	TRBD1	NA	TRBJ1-2	TGTGCCAGCAGCCGGGACAGCCTCTCTAACTATGGCTACACCTTC	CASSRDSLSNYGYTF